The source of this T cell receptor beta chain is a study of blood T cell repertoires in COVID-19. Across the whole study: PBMCs, B-cell-depleted T cells, or T cells provided the cDNA or gDNA that made up the material.

V gave up 6 bases and J gave up 2 bases; unmatched junction bases: 13. The germline V gene has CDR1 SGHTA and CDR2 FQGNSA. The CDR3 sequence is 17 residues long. Enrolled through a virtual design, the participants were between roughly 18 and 90 years of age and came from under 25 US areas. Clinical history reported by participants formed the basis on which cohorts were assigned. As originally analysed: Reference gene primer amplification gave nucleated cell count estimates. TCRdb's copy holds only in-frame clones and misses some; the assay was immunoSEQ multiplex PCR. V and J calls and clone size are copied from that table; D and trimming were computed from the DNA. The sample consists of 160,000 or so clones, about 90% of them appearing once.

The rearrangement uses TRBV7-2 and TRBJ2-7, with 10 bases identical to TRBD2. Source material: PBMCs or T cells enriched from blood (not recorded which). This clonotype was sampled from a human donor with acute COVID-19. The donor label of this sample is uncertain. CDR3: CASSRSGGAGWTYEQYF. CDR3 DNA sequence: TGTGCCAGCAGTAGAAGCGGGGGGGCCGGGTGGACCTACGAGCAGTACTTC. Full variable domain (remainder filled in from reference TRBV7-2 and TRBJ2-7): GAGVSQSPSNKVTEKGKDVELRCDPISGHTALYWYRQSLGQGLEFLIYFQGNSAPDKSGLPSDRFSAERTGGSVSTLTIQRTQQEDSAVYLCASSRSGGAGWTYEQYFGPGTRLTVT.